This T cell receptor (beta chain) was sequenced during a study of blood T cell repertoires in COVID-19. Study at large: The United States, Italy and Spain supplied acute and convalescent COVID-19 samples. The analysed material was cDNA or gDNA that came from T cells, B-cell-depleted T cells, or PBMCs.

In the original processing: How many nucleated cells were present was estimated from reference gene primer amplification. The method was immunoSEQ multiplex PCR; TCRdb's version includes in-frame clones alone and lacks a portion of them. V and J calls and clone size are given by that table; D and trimming were obtained from the DNA. The sample lists roughly 150,000 clones; 80% were seen once. This CDR3 region has 11 residues. Germline V gene lookup returns CDR1 SQVTM and CDR2 ANQGSEA. The V and J ends lost 7 bases and 3 bases, in that order; junction bases with no gene match: 3. Sequencing input: peripheral blood. The TCR originated in a man in his sixties with acute or convalescent COVID-19. V is TRBV29-1 and J is TRBJ2-7; 7 bases are a match to TRBD1. CDR3 sequence (DNA): TGCAGCGGGGGACAGTTCTACGAGCAGTACTTC. Translating it yields CSGGQFYEQYF.